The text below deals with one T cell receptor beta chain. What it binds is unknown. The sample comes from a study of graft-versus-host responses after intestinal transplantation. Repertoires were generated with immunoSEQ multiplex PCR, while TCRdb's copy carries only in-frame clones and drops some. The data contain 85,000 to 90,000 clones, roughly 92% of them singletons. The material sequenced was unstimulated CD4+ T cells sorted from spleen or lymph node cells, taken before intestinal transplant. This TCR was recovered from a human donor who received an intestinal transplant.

The CDR3 DNA follows: TGCGCCAGCAGCCAAGTTGTCATCTACGAGTCGCAGTACTTC. Translated, it gives CASSQVVIYESQYF. This chain uses TRBV4-1 with TRBJ2-7; unclear D gene. V lost 1 base and J 9 bases, leaving 16 bases between the germline ends. CDR1 and CDR2 (germline): MGHRA, YSYEKL. The CDR3 sequence is 14 residues long.